The clone carrying this TCR beta chain was seen many times. Its antigen remains unknown. Amplified TCR beta CDR3 regions derived from RNA transcripts. First-round RT-PCR with HTBI primers amplified the TCR CDR3 region. MiXCR, run by TCRdb on the multiplex PCR reads, gives a single entry per CDR3 protein. The sample yields about 350,000 distinct CDR3 sequences, around 14% seen once. This entry belongs to a study of T cells in Graves' hyperthyroidism and ophthalmopathy. Study results and caveats: The model forecast ophthalmopathy, anticipating it by a median around 6.9 months before onset.

This CDR3 has 18 amino acids. The ends were cut back, 5 bases at V and 12 bases at J, with 32 bases in the middle. Germline CDR1 and CDR2: MDHEN and SYDVKM. Patients counted as stable if ophthalmopathy did not develop within 18 months. The sequence came from a woman aged 25 to 39 with Graves' hyperthyroidism. This chain links TRBV28 with TRBJ2-1; D perhaps matches TRBD2 (7 bases). The sequenced material came from blood. The CDR3 DNA sequence: TGTGCCAGCAGTGCCCAGGGCCCCGGGAGGATGGGACATATTTGGCAGTTCTTC. Translated, it gives CASSAQGPGRMGHIWQFF.